This TCR beta chain was sequenced during a study of cytomegalovirus exposure and HLA in healthy donors. About the research overall: The approximately 120 validation repertoires were reported in a later analysis to have been generated on the same platform as the roughly 720 first-cohort repertoires.

Notes on the study in general: Diagnosis of cytomegalovirus status made by the classifier reportedly showed high specificity and sensitivity. The authors listed approximately 150 TCR beta chains as cytomegalovirus-associated. Testing in vitro showed a few CMV-associated chains specific for CMV antigens.

About this clone: What it binds is unknown.

The repertoire was sequenced with immunoSEQ multiplex PCR; TCRdb's copy has only in-frame clones and lacks some. The top ten hold approximately 3% of the sample, which has around 200,000 clones, roughly 84% seen once. The clonotype originates from a woman between 18 and 30 years old in good health and CMV-seropositive. Sequenced material: PBMCs.

CDR3 residues: CASSLAQGNNSPLHF. The CDR3, as DNA: TGTGCCAGCAGCTTAGCACAGGGGAATAATTCACCCCTCCACTTT. The chain combines TRBV7-8 with TRBJ1-6; 7 positions match TRBD1. J gave up 5 bases and V 0 bases, and 1 base lay outside the gene matches. The germline V gene encodes CDR1 SGHVS and CDR2 FQNEAQ. This CDR3 has 15 residues.